This T cell receptor (beta chain) stems from a study of blood T cell repertoires in COVID-19. Turning to the study itself: Nucleic acid was either cDNA or gDNA, and it came from T cells, B-cell-depleted T cells, or PBMCs.

This clone was recorded only once. Germline lookup yields CDR1 SNHLY and CDR2 FYNNEI. This CDR3 comprises 13 residues. Trimming took off 1 base at V and 1 base at J, with 5 bases between the two ends. Methods used by the authors: Scientists estimated how many nucleated cells there were by amplifying reference gene primers. The repertoire was sequenced with immunoSEQ multiplex PCR; TCRdb's copy has only in-frame clones and lacks some. V, J and clone size reflect that table, while D and trimming were determined from the DNA. This repertoire shows some 290,000 clones, around 89% found once; its top ten account for 1%.

The sample comprised peripheral blood. This chain links TRBV2 with TRBJ2-7; D remains unclear. The TCR was taken from a woman in her 40s with COVID-19, enrolled during active disease. The CDR3 loop reads CASSEGSSYEQYF. The CDR3 DNA follows: TGTGCCAGCAGTGAAGGCAGTTCCTACGAGCAGTACTTC.